The 19 T cell receptor beta chains below all came from one sample that was sequenced in a study of shared clonotypes between healthy human individuals. Naive-designated CD8 cells lacked CD45RO, were positively enriched for CCR7, and omitted terminally differentiated effector memory CD45RA+ cells. Clones were sequenced by immunoSEQ multiplex PCR, and TCRdb holds only the in-frame ones, with some missing. The repertoire holds around 600,000 clones, with about 95% as singletons. Material: naive CD8+ T cells sorted from blood. The receptors shown here come from a woman in her 30s in good health.

V and J are TRBV27 and TRBJ2-3; 7 nucleotides line up with TRBD2. The CDR3 extends over 16 amino acids. The germline V gene has CDR1 MNHEY and CDR2 SMNVEV (reference sequence). The V and J ends lost 7 bases and 4 bases, in that order; junction bases with no gene match: 14. The CDR3 here is CASISKPYGRSDTQYF. CDR3 DNA sequence: TGTGCCAGCATATCAAAACCCTACGGGAGGTCAGATACGCAGTATTTT.

This chain connects TRBV5-5 to TRBJ1-4; D is unclear. Germline V gene lookup returns CDR1 SGHKS and CDR2 YYEKEE (reference sequence). This CDR3 has 13 residues. The V end was cut by 8 bases, the J end by 2 bases, with 10 bases between. CDR3 sequence reads: CASMGVTNEKLFF. The CDR3 DNA is TGTGCCAGTATGGGTGTGACTAATGAAAAACTGTTTTTT.

CDR3 amino acids: CASGGPFRSEQYF. CDR3 coding DNA: TGTGCCAGCGGAGGGCCGTTTCGAAGCGAGCAGTACTTC. The chain employs TRBV6-1 and TRBJ2-7; D may be TRBD2 (6 bases). Trimming cost V 8 bases and J 6 bases, with 17 bases left between them. CDR1 is MNHNS, CDR2 SASEGT, per germline. The CDR3 totals 13 residues.

This clone was counted a single time. The J gene is TRBJ2-1, the V gene TRBV5-6; D perhaps matches TRBD1 (6 bases). Trimming pared 1 base from V and 5 bases from J, leaving 13 bases between. There are 15 residues in the CDR3. Germline CDR1 SGHDT, CDR2 YYEEEE. In DNA, the CDR3 is TGTGCCAGCAGCTTGTCTCAGGGGCGCCACAATGAGCAGTTCTTC. Amino acids: CASSLSQGRHNEQFF.

This rearrangement joins TRBV7-8 to TRBJ2-6; perhaps TRBD1 as D (5 bases). V dropped 1 base and J dropped 2 bases, with 6 bases sitting between them. The CDR3 consists of 15 residues. CDR1 is SGHVS, CDR2 FQNEAQ, per germline. DNA for the CDR3: TGTGCCAGCAGCTTAGGGGGCACTGGGGCCAACGTCCTGACTTTC. Translating gives CASSLGGTGANVLTF.

The V call is TRBV19, the J call TRBJ2-7; 8 bases are a match to TRBD2. Trimming cost V 9 bases and J 2 bases; bases outside gene matches: 15. This CDR3 is 16 amino acids long. Germline CDR1 LNHDA, CDR2 SQIVND (reference sequence). CDR3 sequence (DNA): TGTGCCAGCACCCCTGATAGCGGGAACTTACCCTACGAGCAGTACTTC. Its translation is CASTPDSGNLPYEQYF.

The chain carries TRBV7-8 and TRBJ2-7; 8 bases agree with TRBD1. The junction had 3 bases not matched to a gene; V was cut back by 3 bases and J by 2 bases. Germline CDR1 is SGHVS and CDR2 is FQNEAQ. The CDR3 has 14 amino acids. CDR3 protein: CASSFGTGAYEQYF. CDR3 DNA sequence: TGTGCCAGCAGCTTCGGGACAGGAGCCTACGAGCAGTACTTC.

Points on this clone: Other DNA sequences from this sample encode an identical CDR3 as well. The V and J genes are TRBV27 and TRBJ2-1, with no clear D. With 5 bases removed from V and 0 bases from J, the gap between germline ends came to 8 bases. Germline values: CDR1 MNHEY, CDR2 SMNVEV (reference sequence). CDR3 length: 14 amino acids. CDR3 loop: CASSLRSSYNEQFF. DNA of the CDR3: TGTGCCAGCAGTCTAAGGAGCTCCTACAATGAGCAGTTCTTC.

This chain uses TRBV9 with TRBJ2-7; D may be TRBD1 (5 bases). V lost 4 bases and J lost 0, with 17 bases in between. Germline V gene data show CDR1 as SGDLS and CDR2 as YYNGEE. The length of the CDR3 is 16 residues. CDR3 in DNA: TGTGCCAGCAGCCCAACCGATGGGGCGAGCTCCTACGAGCAGTACTTC. Translated: CASSPTDGASSYEQYF.

The chain links TRBV7-6 to TRBJ2-7; D tentatively reads TRBD1 or TRBD2 (5 bases each). V lost 5 bases and J lost 7, with 18 bases in between. Germline V gives CDR1 SGHVS, CDR2 FNYEAQ. The CDR3 contains 14 residues. Here the CDR3 DNA reads TGTGCCAGCAGCCTGGTTGGGGACCTGGGGGAGCAGTACTTC. Encoded protein: CASSLVGDLGEQYF.

The chain has TRBV5-6 and TRBJ2-2, with 11 bases matching TRBD2. CDR3 length: 16 amino acids. V lost 4 bases and J lost 3; bases outside the gene matches: 5. Germline V gives CDR1 SGHDT, CDR2 YYEEEE. As DNA, the CDR3 is TGTGCCAGCAGCCCCCGGACTAGCGGGTACACCGGGGAGCTGTTTTTT. Protein sequence: CASSPRTSGYTGELFF.

This chain connects TRBV7-6 to TRBJ2-5, with D possibly TRBD2 on 6 matching bases. The germline CDR1 and CDR2 sequences are SGHVS and FNYEAQ. Trimming took 5 bases from V and 11 from J, leaving 15 bases between them. The CDR3 sequence is 12 residues long. The CDR3 sequence is CASSQGPGEQYF. Written as DNA, the CDR3 is TGTGCCAGCAGCCAGGGACCGGGGGAGCAGTACTTC.

This chain uses TRBV6-5 with TRBJ2-1; TRBD2 agrees at 11 bases. The CDR3 is 15 amino acids. The V gene's germline CDR1 is MNHEY and CDR2 SVGAGI. Germline trimming cut 5 bases from V and 8 bases from J; bases unmatched to any gene: 8. The CDR3 loop is CASSPVAGGGDEQFF. In DNA, the CDR3 is TGTGCCAGCAGTCCGGTAGCGGGAGGGGGGGATGAGCAGTTCTTC.

This chain joins TRBV7-9 and TRBJ2-1; perhaps D is TRBD1 or TRBD2 (5 bases each). Germline V gives CDR1 SEHNR, CDR2 FQNEAQ (reference sequence). This CDR3 has 17 residues. Trimming pared 3 bases from V and 5 bases from J, leaving 20 bases between. CDR3 DNA sequence: TGTGCCAGCAGCTTCCACGCCGGGACCAGGGTGGACAATGAGCAGTTCTTC. Translation gives CASSFHAGTRVDNEQFF.

The rearrangement links TRBV5-6 to TRBJ1-3; D unresolved. V shed 5 bases and J shed 4 bases, with 13 bases lying between them. Looked up from germline, CDR1 is SGHDT and CDR2 is YYEEEE. The CDR3 length is 14 residues. The CDR3 nucleotides read TGTGCCAGCAGACCTGGGGTGTCCGGAAACACCATATATTTT. It encodes CASRPGVSGNTIYF.

J is TRBJ2-7 and V is TRBV29-1; possible D gene TRBD1, 5 bases. Germline V gene data show CDR1 as SQVTM and CDR2 as ANQGSEA. The V and J ends lost 5 bases and 0 bases respectively, with 8 bases between them. The length of the CDR3 is 12 residues. CDR3 in DNA: TGCAGCGTTAAGGACAACTCCTACGAGCAGTACTTC. It codes for CSVKDNSYEQYF.

This chain links TRBV18 with TRBJ1-1, with 8 bases that match TRBD1. This CDR3 is 15 amino acids long. CDR1 is KGHSH, CDR2 LQKENI, per germline. Trimming took 3 bases from V and 0 from J; bases not matched to a gene: 3. CDR3 region: CASSPKGQVNTEAFF. Written as DNA, the CDR3 is TGTGCCAGCTCACCGAAGGGACAGGTGAACACTGAAGCTTTCTTT.

The V and J genes are TRBV27 and TRBJ2-1, with D maybe TRBD2 (6 bases). The V end lost 5 bases, the J end lost 4 bases, and 15 bases lay between the germline ends. The CDR3 sequence is 15 residues long. The germline gives CDR1 MNHEY, CDR2 SMNVEV (reference sequence). The CDR3 coding sequence is TGTGCCAGCAGTGGGAGGATAGCGGAATACAATGAGCAGTTCTTC. It translates to CASSGRIAEYNEQFF.

The chain joins TRBV2 to TRBJ2-1, with TRBD2 identical over 9 bases. From germline, CDR1 is SNHLY and CDR2 FYNNEI. There are 16 residues in the CDR3. J lost 2 bases, V lost 6 bases, and 8 bases had no gene match. CDR3 amino acids: CASRSTSGETYNEQFF. CDR3 in DNA: TGTGCCAGCAGGTCGACTAGCGGAGAAACCTACAATGAGCAGTTCTTC.